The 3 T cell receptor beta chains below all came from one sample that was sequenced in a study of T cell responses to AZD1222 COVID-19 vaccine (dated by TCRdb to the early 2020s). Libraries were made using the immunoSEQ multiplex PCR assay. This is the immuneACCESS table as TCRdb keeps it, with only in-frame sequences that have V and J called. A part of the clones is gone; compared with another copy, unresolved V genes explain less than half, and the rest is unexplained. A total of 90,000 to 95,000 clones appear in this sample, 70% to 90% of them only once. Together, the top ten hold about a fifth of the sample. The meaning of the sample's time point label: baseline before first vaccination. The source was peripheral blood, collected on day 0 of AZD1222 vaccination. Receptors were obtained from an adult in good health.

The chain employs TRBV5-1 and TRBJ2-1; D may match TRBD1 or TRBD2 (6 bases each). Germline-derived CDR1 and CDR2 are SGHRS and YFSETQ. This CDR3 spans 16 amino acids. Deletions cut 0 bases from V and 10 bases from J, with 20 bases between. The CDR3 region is CASSLDPGASGGEQFF. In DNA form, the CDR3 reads TGCGCCAGCAGCTTGGATCCAGGGGCGTCCGGAGGGGAGCAGTTCTTC.

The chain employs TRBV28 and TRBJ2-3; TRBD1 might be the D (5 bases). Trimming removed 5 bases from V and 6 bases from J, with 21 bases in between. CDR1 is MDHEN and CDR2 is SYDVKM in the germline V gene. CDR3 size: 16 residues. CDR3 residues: CASSPSARVRQDTQYF. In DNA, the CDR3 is TGTGCCAGCAGTCCTTCAGCCCGGGTCCGACAGGATACGCAGTATTTT.

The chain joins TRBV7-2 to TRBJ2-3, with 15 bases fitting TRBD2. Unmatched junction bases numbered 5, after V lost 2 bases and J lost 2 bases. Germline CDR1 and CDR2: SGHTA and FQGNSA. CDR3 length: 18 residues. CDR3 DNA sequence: TGTGCCAGCAGCTTACTGAGGACTAGCGGGAGGGTCACAGATACGCAGTATTTT. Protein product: CASSLLRTSGRVTDTQYF.